The entry below gives a single T cell receptor beta chain sequence along with its context. V shed 7 bases, J shed 5 bases, and the junction held 10 bases outside the gene matches. Germline values: CDR1 SGHTS, CDR2 YDEGEE. The CDR3 spans 15 residues. This sample is part of a study of blood T cell repertoires in COVID-19. Study summary: PBMCs, B-cell-depleted T cells, or T cells provided the cDNA or gDNA that made up the material.

Sequenced by immunoSEQ multiplex PCR; TCRdb stores in-frame clones only, minus some. The sample consists of some 350,000 clones, 75% to 90% of them appearing once. Individuals aged roughly 18 to 95 years were recruited from 24 US areas. The J gene is TRBJ1-5, the V gene TRBV5-8; 9 positions match TRBD1. This clonotype was sampled from a man aged 25 to 40 who had recovered from COVID-19. Material for sequencing was PBMCs or T cells enriched from blood (not recorded which). The CDR3 spells CASHAGDRDDQPQHF. Written as DNA, the CDR3 is TGTGCCAGCCACGCCGGGGACAGGGACGATCAGCCCCAGCATTTT.